This T cell receptor (beta chain) was retrieved from a study of shared clonotypes between healthy human individuals (TCRdb year 2020). For the wider study: The cohort comprised two women and a few men aged 18 to 49 years. Per donor, three plates each were used for CD4 naive and CD4 memory, two for CD8 naive, and one for CD8 memory. The study deeply sequenced blood TCR repertoires of several healthy adults to estimate repertoire size and the extent of clonotype sharing between individuals. Different laboratories and diverse techniques were used to prepare libraries and sequence TCR repertoires, to increase sequencing depth and limit assay-specific biases. Per donor, leukapheresis produced somewhere between about 0.94 and 9 billion PBMCs.

Points on this clone: Its specific antigen is unknown. Base qualities are not at hand, and no much larger clone is one base apart.

The junction carries 10 bases between V and J, which are trimmed by 0 bases and 4 bases respectively. Counted from cysteine to phenylalanine, this CDR3 has 14 amino acids. Only the CDR3 portion is preserved as DNA: 42 bases, with reading frame beginning at the first base. CDR1 and CDR2, per the germline V gene, are SGHDT and YYEEEE. CD8 naive samples were obtained by positive selection for CCR7 among CD45RO-negative cells, yielding a CD45RA+CCR7+ population from which TemRA cells were excluded. Donors were healthy HIV-negative adults with no recently reported acute infections or vaccinations. Only Caucasian adults living in Nashville, Tennessee, USA were represented among the donors. Blood was obtained by leukapheresis, after which PBMCs were separated by Ficoll-Histopaque density gradient centrifugation and cryopreserved in liquid nitrogen vapor phase. Analytical flow cytometry was used to check the purity and quantity of each magnetically sorted T cell population. From each sorted fraction, genomic DNA was isolated and quantified by UV absorbance on a Nanodrop 2000c.

The study at large found these results: Across a handful of donors, 4.5% to 6.5% of naive CD4, approximately 3.6% of naive CD8, under 2.5% of memory CD4, and 0.4% to 0.45% of memory CD8 clonotypes were shared. Naive subsets generally had larger estimated clonotype richness than memory subsets. Sampling was restricted to blood, and TCR repertoires in tissues likely differ from the TCR repertoires found in blood. Compared with non-shared clonotypes, clonotypes shared by all four sorted-subset donors had higher generation probabilities. Because the study included a small number of donors, the genetic and exposure-history diversity represented was limited. Rarefaction of sorted-subset datasets indicated incomplete sequencing despite the large sequencing depth. Based on pairwise subsampling, the degree of clonotype sharing among donors was expected to be affected by sequencing depth.

Using the deep immunoSEQ assay, multiplex PCR amplified TCR CDR3 regions from genomic DNA. For each cell subset, the extracted genomic DNA was distributed evenly across all wells of several immunoSEQ 96-well plates, and each plate served as one replicate. For sorted subsets, each replicate PCR was loaded with 200 to 250 ng genomic DNA, equivalent to 30,000 or so T cell genomes. The purified libraries were quantified using a Qubit 3.0 fluorometer, sized with a Bioanalyzer 2100, and then quantified again using the KAPA Library Quantification kit. Every immunoSEQ 96-well plate was sequenced on a dedicated single-read 150-cycle Illumina NextSeq 550 flow cell. On the authors' methods: Because only junctional sequences without quality scores were contained in the immunoSEQ output, filtering matching that applied to full-length reads could not be performed. To assign V/J genes and CDR3, sequences were annotated using PyIR, a Python wrapper for IgBLAST v1.9, with IMGT germline references. Reads were filtered out if the reads had weak V/J assignments (E-value above 1e-6), no CDR3, stop codons, out-of-frame junctions, or ambiguous translated residues. A V3J clonotype was defined by an identical inferred V gene, J gene, and CDR3 amino acid sequence. The percentage overlap between two repertoires was calculated by dividing the number of shared unique clonotypes by the size of the smaller repertoire. Three approaches were used to assess repertoire richness: RTK rarefaction, the Chao1 estimator, and Recon v2.1 estimates of unobserved clonotypes. Generation probabilities for all TCRbeta clonotypes obtained by the gDNA method from a handful of donors were computed using OLGA. TCRdb carries this immuneACCESS record with in-frame sequences only. Its versions omit some clonotypes, under half of them owing to an unresolved V gene in the studies checked, with the rest unexplained. The V and J calls and the clone size are those of that table, but D and trimming were determined from the DNA. The sample table shows hundreds of thousands of clones, and roughly 98% are seen once. Of the sample, approximately 0.3% is held by the ten largest clones.

The chain is encoded by TRBV5-6 joined to TRBJ2-5; D gene: possibly TRBD1, on 6 matching bases. Sequencing used naive CD8+ T cells sorted from blood. The intended sense of this specimen's cell subset or site label: CD45RA+CCR7+. This receptor was taken from a man younger than 45 in good health. CDR3 protein: CASSLGLGGETQYF. The nucleotide sequence is given as TGTGCCAGCAGCTTGGGTCTAGGGGGAGAGACCCAGTACTTC.